This record covers a single T cell receptor beta chain. The ends lost 10 bases at V and 4 bases at J; junction bases unmatched: 10. The CDR3 length is 15 residues. In germline, CDR1 is LNHDA, CDR2 SQIVND (reference sequence). The data were taken from a study of ipilimumab plus nivolumab after autologous stem cell transplantation. Patients got ipilimumab 1 mg/kg beginning 14 to 28 days post-transplant. The repertoire was sequenced with immunoSEQ multiplex PCR; TCRdb's copy has only in-frame clones and lacks some. This sample carries about 17,000 clones, 65% to 85% of them seen once, and the ten largest clones take 35%.

The rearrangement links TRBV19 to TRBJ2-2, with 9 bases identical to TRBD1. The source material was PBMCs, sampled in a trial of ipilimumab plus nivolumab as post-transplant consolidation. The clonotype was recovered from a male donor with diffuse large B-cell lymphoma. The CDR3 is CATKTGGSGTGELFF. The CDR3, as DNA: TGTGCCACTAAAACAGGGGGCTCGGGCACCGGGGAGCTGTTTTTT.